The clone carrying this T cell receptor beta chain was observed at least ten times. The use of genomic DNA as template underpinned the TCR beta VDJ and CDR3 profiling. TCRdb called the reads again in MiXCR, with one record for every CDR3 protein. The sample holds about 43,000 distinct CDR3 sequences; about 60% are singletons and the top ten take roughly three fifths. The CDR3 spans 15 residues. V was shortened by 1 base and J by 5 bases, with 11 bases between the two germline ends. The germline CDR1 and CDR2 sequences are SNHLY and FYNNEI. Flow cytometry had shown expanded CD8+CD57+ cells in the patients chosen for sequencing. These data belong to a study of CD8+CD57+ T cells in acquired aplastic anemia.

This chain uses TRBV2 with TRBJ1-4; D might be TRBD1 (6 bases). Material for sequencing was sorted CD4+, CD8+, or CD8+CD57+ T cells (not recorded which) from PBMCs. The sequence was collected from a human donor with aplastic anemia. The CDR3 is CASSEGQGWNEKLFF. The CDR3 bases are TGTGCCAGCAGTGAAGGGCAGGGGTGGAATGAAAAACTGTTTTTT.